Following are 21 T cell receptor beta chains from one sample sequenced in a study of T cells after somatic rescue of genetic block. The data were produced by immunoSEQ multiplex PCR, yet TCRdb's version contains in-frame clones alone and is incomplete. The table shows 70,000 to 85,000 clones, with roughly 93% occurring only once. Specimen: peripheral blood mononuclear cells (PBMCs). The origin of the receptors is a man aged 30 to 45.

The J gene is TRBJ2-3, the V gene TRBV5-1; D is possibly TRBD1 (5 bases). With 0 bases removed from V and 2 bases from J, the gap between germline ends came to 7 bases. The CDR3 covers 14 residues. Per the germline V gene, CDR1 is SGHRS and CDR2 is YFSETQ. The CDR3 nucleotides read TGCGCCAGCAGCTTGGACAGGTCCACAGATACGCAGTATTTT. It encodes CASSLDRSTDTQYF.

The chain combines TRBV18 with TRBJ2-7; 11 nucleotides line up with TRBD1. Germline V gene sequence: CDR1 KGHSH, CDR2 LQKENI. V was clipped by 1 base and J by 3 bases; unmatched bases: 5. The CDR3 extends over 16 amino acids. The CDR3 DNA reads TGTGCCAGCTCACCACTAGGGACAGGGGGATTCTACGAGCAGTACTTC. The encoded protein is CASSPLGTGGFYEQYF.

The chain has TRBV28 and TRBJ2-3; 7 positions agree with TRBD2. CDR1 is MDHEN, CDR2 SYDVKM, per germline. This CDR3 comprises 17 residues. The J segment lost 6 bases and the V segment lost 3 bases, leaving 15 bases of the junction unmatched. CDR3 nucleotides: TGTGCCAGCAGTTTTCTCCGTCCCAGCGGGGTGCCGGATACGCAGTATTTT. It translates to CASSFLRPSGVPDTQYF.

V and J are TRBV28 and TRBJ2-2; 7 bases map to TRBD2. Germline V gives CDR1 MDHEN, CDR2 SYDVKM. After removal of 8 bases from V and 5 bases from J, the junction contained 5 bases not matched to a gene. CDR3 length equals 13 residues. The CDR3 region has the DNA TGTGCCAGCGTTAGCGGGCAAACCGGGGAGCTGTTTTTT. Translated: CASVSGQTGELFF.

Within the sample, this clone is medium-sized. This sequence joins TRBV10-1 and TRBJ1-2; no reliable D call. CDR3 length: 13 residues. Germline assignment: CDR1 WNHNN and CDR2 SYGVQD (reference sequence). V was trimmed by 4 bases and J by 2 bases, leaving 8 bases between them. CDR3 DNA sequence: TGCGCCAGCAGTGTTTCTCCAAACTATGGCTACACCTTC. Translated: CASSVSPNYGYTF.

This CDR3 is CASSSWGPREKLFF. CDR3 coding DNA: TGTGCCAGCAGTTCCTGGGGGCCCAGGGAAAAACTGTTTTTT. The V and J genes are TRBV6-6 and TRBJ1-4; a weak D match, TRBD1 (6 bases). Trimming removed 4 bases from V and 8 bases from J, with 14 bases in between. CDR3 size: 14 residues. Germline V gives CDR1 MNHNY, CDR2 SVGAGI (reference sequence).

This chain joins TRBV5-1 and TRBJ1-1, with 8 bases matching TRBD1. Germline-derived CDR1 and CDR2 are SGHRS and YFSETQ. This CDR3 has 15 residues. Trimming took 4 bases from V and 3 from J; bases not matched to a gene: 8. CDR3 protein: CASSKTLTGDTEAFF. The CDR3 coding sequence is TGCGCCAGCAGCAAAACATTGACAGGGGACACTGAAGCTTTCTTT. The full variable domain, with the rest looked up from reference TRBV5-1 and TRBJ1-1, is KAGVTQTPRYLIKTRGQQVTLSCSPISGHRSVSWYQQTPGQGLQFLFEYFSETQRNKGNFPGRFSGRQFSNSRSEMNVSTLELGDSALYLCASSKTLTGDTEAFFGQGTRLTVV.

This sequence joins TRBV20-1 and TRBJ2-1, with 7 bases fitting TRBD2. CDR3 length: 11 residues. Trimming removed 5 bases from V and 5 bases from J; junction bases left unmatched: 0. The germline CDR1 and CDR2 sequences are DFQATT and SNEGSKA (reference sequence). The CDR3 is CSAGLDNEQFF. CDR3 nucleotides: TGCAGTGCTGGACTAGACAATGAGCAGTTCTTC.

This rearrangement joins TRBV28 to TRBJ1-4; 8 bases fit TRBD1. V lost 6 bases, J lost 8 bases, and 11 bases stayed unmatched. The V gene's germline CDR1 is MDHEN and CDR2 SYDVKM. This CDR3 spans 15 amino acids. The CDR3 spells CASRTRTGPGEKLFF. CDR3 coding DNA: TGTGCCAGCAGGACACGGACAGGGCCGGGGGAAAAACTGTTTTTT.

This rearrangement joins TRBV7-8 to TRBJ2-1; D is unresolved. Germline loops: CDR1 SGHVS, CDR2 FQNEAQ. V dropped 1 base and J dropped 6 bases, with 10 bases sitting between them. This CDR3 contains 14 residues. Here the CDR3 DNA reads TGTGCCAGCAGCTTAGTTAGGGTTAGCAATGAGCAGTTCTTC. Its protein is CASSLVRVSNEQFF.

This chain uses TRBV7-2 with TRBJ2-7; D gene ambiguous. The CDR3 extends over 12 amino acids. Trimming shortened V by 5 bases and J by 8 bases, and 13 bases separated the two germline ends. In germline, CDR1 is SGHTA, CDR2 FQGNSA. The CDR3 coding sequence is TGTGCCAGCAGCCTCGTCGCAGCACAGCAGTACTTC. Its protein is CASSLVAAQQYF.

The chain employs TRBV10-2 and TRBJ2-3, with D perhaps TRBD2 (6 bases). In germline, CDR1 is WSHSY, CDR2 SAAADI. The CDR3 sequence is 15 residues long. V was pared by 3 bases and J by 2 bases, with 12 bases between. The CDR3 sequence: CASSEPTSLTDTQYF. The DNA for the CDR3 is TGCGCCAGCAGTGAACCAACTAGCCTCACAGATACGCAGTATTTT.

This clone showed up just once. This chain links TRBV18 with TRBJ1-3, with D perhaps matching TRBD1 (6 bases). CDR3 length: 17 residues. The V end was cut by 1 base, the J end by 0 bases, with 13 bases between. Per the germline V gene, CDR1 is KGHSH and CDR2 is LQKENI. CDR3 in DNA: TGTGCCAGCTCACCACTACAGGGTTTGGGCTCTGGAAACACCATATATTTT. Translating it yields CASSPLQGLGSGNTIYF.

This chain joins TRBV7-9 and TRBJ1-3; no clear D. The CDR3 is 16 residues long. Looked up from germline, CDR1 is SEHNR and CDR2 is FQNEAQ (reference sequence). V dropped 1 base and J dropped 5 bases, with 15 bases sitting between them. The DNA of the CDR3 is TGTGCCAGCAGCTTAGATCTGACCGACCGCCGAAACACCATATATTTT. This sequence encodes CASSLDLTDRRNTIYF.

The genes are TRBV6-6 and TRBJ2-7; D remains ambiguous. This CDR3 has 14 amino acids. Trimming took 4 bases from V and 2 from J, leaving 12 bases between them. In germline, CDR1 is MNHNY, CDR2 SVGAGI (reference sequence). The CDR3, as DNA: TGTGCCAGCAGTTTCAGACACAAACCCTACGAGCAGTACTTC. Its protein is CASSFRHKPYEQYF.

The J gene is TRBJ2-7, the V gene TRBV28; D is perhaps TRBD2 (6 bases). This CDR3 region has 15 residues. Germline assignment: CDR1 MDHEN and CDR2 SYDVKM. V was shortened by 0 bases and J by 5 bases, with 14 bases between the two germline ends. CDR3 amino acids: CASSLWLARSHEQYF. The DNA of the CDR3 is TGTGCCAGCAGTTTATGGCTAGCGAGGAGCCACGAGCAGTACTTC.

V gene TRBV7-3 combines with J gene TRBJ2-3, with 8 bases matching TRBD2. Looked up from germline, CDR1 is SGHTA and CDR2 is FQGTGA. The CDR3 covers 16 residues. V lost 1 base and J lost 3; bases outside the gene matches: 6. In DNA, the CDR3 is TGTGCCAGCAGCTTAAAGGCGGGGGGTTCAACAGATACGCAGTATTTT. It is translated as CASSLKAGGSTDTQYF.

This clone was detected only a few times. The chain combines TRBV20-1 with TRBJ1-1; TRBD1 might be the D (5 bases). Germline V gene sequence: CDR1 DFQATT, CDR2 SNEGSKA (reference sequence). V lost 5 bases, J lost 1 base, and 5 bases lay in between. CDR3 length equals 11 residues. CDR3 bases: TGCAGTGCTGGGGGGAACACTGAAGCTTTCTTT. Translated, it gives CSAGGNTEAFF.

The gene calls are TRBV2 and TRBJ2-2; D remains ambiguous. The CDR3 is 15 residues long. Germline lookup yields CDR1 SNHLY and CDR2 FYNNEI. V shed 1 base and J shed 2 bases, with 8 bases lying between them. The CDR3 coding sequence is TGTGCCAGCAGTGAAGAGCGTTTTAACACCGGGGAGCTGTTTTTT. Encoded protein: CASSEERFNTGELFF.

The CDR3 bases are TGTGCCAGCAGCACAGCGACAGGGGGCTACGAGCAGTACTTC. Encoded protein: CASSTATGGYEQYF. The chain carries TRBV7-2 and TRBJ2-7; 9 bases align to TRBD1. There are 14 residues in the CDR3. V lost 5 bases and J lost 3; bases outside the gene matches: 5. CDR1 and CDR2 (germline): SGHTA, FQGNSA.

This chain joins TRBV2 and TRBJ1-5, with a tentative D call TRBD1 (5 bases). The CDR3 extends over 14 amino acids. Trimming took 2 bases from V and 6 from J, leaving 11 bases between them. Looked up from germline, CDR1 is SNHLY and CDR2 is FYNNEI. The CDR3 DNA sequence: TGTGCCAGCAGTGAAAGTGGAGGGGTTCAGCCCCAGCATTTT. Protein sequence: CASSESGGVQPQHF.